One and the same sample provided the 16 T cell receptor beta chains below, sequenced in a study of identical twins (TCRdb year 2016). Library creation used 5' RACE. TCRdb shows the sequencer as Illumina HiSeq 2000. The raw public data were reprocessed by TCRdb itself: fastp quality trimming at Q25, MiXCR clonotype calling, in-frame beta chains only. Identical CDR3 proteins give one entry, which carries the most common genes and DNA. Present in this sample are 200,000 to 300,000 distinct CDR3 sequences, more than 9% of which were seen just once. The top ten constitute more than 8.5% of the sample. Material: memory T cells sorted from blood. The cell subset or site label for this specimen denotes: CD45RO+ enriched T cells. These receptors were collected from a man aged 45-65 years in good health.

The chain carries TRBV7-2 and TRBJ1-2, with 8 bases fitting TRBD1. V was clipped by 5 bases and J by 2 bases; unmatched bases: 4. Germline CDR1 reads SGHTA; CDR2 reads FQGNSA. The CDR3 runs to 14 residues. DNA of the CDR3: TGTGCCAGCAGCACCGACAGGGGAAACTATGGCTACACCTTC. Residues: CASSTDRGNYGYTF.

In its sample, this clonotype was seen many times. The chain carries TRBV3-1 and TRBJ1-1; D gene unclear. Germline CDR1 LGHDT, CDR2 YNNKEL (reference sequence). V shed 3 bases and J shed 1 base, with 9 bases lying between them. The length of the CDR3 is 14 residues. The chain's CDR3 is CASSQKESNTEAFF. The CDR3 DNA follows: TGTGCCAGCAGCCAGAAGGAATCGAACACTGAAGCTTTCTTT.

This rearrangement joins TRBV10-3 to TRBJ2-6; D is undetermined. Per germline, CDR1 ENHRY and CDR2 SYGVKD. Trimming took off 0 bases at V and 2 bases at J, with 5 bases between the two ends. The CDR3 totals 15 residues. Here the CDR3 reads CAISESGAGANVLTF. The CDR3 DNA follows: TGTGCCATCAGTGAGTCTGGGGCTGGGGCCAACGTCCTGACTTTC.

The J gene is TRBJ2-7, the V gene TRBV12-3 or TRBV12-4; the D gene is possibly TRBD1 (5 bases). The CDR3 runs to 14 residues. Trimming took 6 bases from V and 6 from J, leaving 18 bases between them. CDR3 sequence reads: CASRKDIEYSEQYF. CDR3 nucleotide sequence: TGTGCCAGCAGGAAGGACATCGAGTATTCCGAGCAGTACTTC.

This clonotype has just a few counts. The chain uses TRBV7-2 and TRBJ1-6; perhaps TRBD1 as D (6 bases). V dropped 3 bases and J dropped 6 bases, with 12 bases sitting between them. The germline V gene has CDR1 SGHTA and CDR2 FQGNSA. The CDR3 has 15 amino acids. For the CDR3, the DNA is TGTGCCAGCAGCTTTGGGGGCGCGAGTAATTCACCCCTCCACTTT. Translated: CASSFGGASNSPLHF. The whole variable domain, remainder taken from reference TRBV7-2 and TRBJ1-6, is GAGVSQSPSNKVTEKGKDVELRCDPISGHTALYWYRQSLGQGLEFLIYFQGNSAPDKSGLPSDRFSAERTGGSVSTLTIQRTQQEDSAVYLCASSFGGASNSPLHFGNGTRLTVT.

In this sample, this clonotype turned up many times. The rearrangement links TRBV5-1 to TRBJ1-2, with TRBD1 as a possible D gene (5 bases). Trimming removed 2 bases at V and 4 bases at J, with 12 bases between. The CDR3 runs to 14 residues. The germline gives CDR1 SGHRS, CDR2 YFSETQ. The CDR3: CASSFLRGSYGYTF. The CDR3 region has the DNA TGCGCCAGCAGCTTTTTACGGGGCTCCTATGGCTACACCTTC.

This clonotype appeared many times. V and J are TRBV7-2 and TRBJ2-5; D possibly corresponds to TRBD1 (5 bases). This CDR3 contains 17 residues. CDR1 and CDR2 from the germline V gene are SGHTA and FQGNSA. Trimming left V 2 bases short and J 2 bases short, with 18 bases between. This CDR3 reads CASSLTQLTDGQETQYF. CDR3 nucleotides: TGTGCCAGCAGCTTAACGCAGTTGACAGATGGTCAAGAGACCCAGTACTTC.

This clonotype was observed at least ten times. This chain uses TRBV4-3 with TRBJ2-1; D is ambiguous. The germline gives CDR1 LGHNA, CDR2 YSLEER. Trimming took off 4 bases at V and 0 bases at J, with 7 bases between the two ends. The CDR3 spans 14 residues. As DNA, the CDR3 is TGCGCCAGCAGCCTCTCAGTCTCCTACAATGAGCAGTTCTTC. Translating it yields CASSLSVSYNEQFF.

DNA of the CDR3: TGCAGTGCTTCTACACCGAGGGGCGAGCAGTACTTC. Translated: CSASTPRGEQYF. This rearrangement joins TRBV20-1 to TRBJ2-7; either TRBD1 or TRBD2 may fit D (5 bases each). This CDR3 is 12 amino acids long. Trimming removed 5 bases at V and 6 bases at J, with 14 bases between. Germline CDR1 DFQATT, CDR2 SNEGSKA (reference sequence).

This clonotype has just a few counts. The chain joins TRBV6-1 to TRBJ2-5; D call uncertain. The CDR3 extends over 13 amino acids. Trimming pared 5 bases from V and 1 base from J, leaving 8 bases between. CDR1 is MNHNS and CDR2 is SASEGT in the germline V gene. CDR3 sequence reads: CASSIPSQETQYF. The CDR3 bases are TGTGCCAGCAGTATCCCTTCCCAAGAGACCCAGTACTTC.

This clonotype was recorded once. V usage is TRBV28 and J usage is TRBJ2-2, with D possibly matching TRBD2 (6 bases). There are 18 residues in the CDR3. The ends were cut back, 4 bases at V and 4 bases at J, with 22 bases in the middle. Germline V gene lookup returns CDR1 MDHEN and CDR2 SYDVKM. The CDR3 DNA follows: TGTGCCAGCAGTTCCGGTTGGGGACTTTTAACCCTCACCGGGGAGCTGTTTTTT. It is translated as CASSSGWGLLTLTGELFF.

This clonotype was picked up a small number of times. J is TRBJ2-5 and V is TRBV19, with TRBD2 matching 10 bases. Germline lookup yields CDR1 LNHDA and CDR2 SQIVND (reference sequence). The CDR3 consists of 16 residues. Trimming removed 1 base from V and 5 bases from J; junction bases left unmatched: 7. The CDR3 DNA is TGTGCCAGTAGTATAGTTTCAGCGGGGGGGCTGGAGACCCAGTACTTC. Protein sequence: CASSIVSAGGLETQYF.

This clonotype showed up just a few times. V gene TRBV9 combines with J gene TRBJ2-7; D might be TRBD2 (6 bases). V was pared by 0 bases and J by 2 bases, with 12 bases between. The CDR3 sequence is 15 residues long. Germline lookup yields CDR1 SGDLS and CDR2 YYNGEE. In nucleotides, the CDR3 is TGTGCCAGCAGCGTAGGACTAGATGGGGCCTACGAGCAGTACTTC. Translation gives CASSVGLDGAYEQYF.

Many counts were recorded for this clonotype. The V and J genes are TRBV12-3 or TRBV12-4 and TRBJ2-5; weak D call: TRBD1 (7 bases). The germline V and J ends were trimmed by 7 bases and 5 bases, with 20 bases remaining between them. The CDR3 extends over 15 amino acids. The CDR3 DNA is TGTGCCAGCACCCGACGGGCAGGAGGGGGCGAGACCCAGTACTTC. This translates into CASTRRAGGGETQYF.

This clonotype appeared many times. This sequence joins TRBV11-2 and TRBJ2-1, with D possibly being TRBD2 (6 bases). The CDR3 extends over 13 amino acids. Germline CDR1 SGHAT, CDR2 FQNNGV. The V end was cut by 4 bases, the J end by 10 bases, with 14 bases between. The CDR3 loop reads CASSYSGGGEQFF. Written as DNA, the CDR3 is TGTGCCAGCAGCTATAGTGGCGGAGGGGAGCAGTTCTTC.

This clonotype was recorded a few times. The chain joins TRBV4-2 to TRBJ2-7; TRBD2 matches 10 bases. Germline V CDR1 and CDR2: LGHNA, YNFKEQ. V shed 0 bases and J 7 bases; nucleotides not matched to a gene: 9. This CDR3 is 16 amino acids long. DNA for the CDR3: TGTGCCAGCAGCCAAGAGAGCAGCGGGAGGGCGTGGGAGCAGTACTTC. Amino acids: CASSQESSGRAWEQYF.